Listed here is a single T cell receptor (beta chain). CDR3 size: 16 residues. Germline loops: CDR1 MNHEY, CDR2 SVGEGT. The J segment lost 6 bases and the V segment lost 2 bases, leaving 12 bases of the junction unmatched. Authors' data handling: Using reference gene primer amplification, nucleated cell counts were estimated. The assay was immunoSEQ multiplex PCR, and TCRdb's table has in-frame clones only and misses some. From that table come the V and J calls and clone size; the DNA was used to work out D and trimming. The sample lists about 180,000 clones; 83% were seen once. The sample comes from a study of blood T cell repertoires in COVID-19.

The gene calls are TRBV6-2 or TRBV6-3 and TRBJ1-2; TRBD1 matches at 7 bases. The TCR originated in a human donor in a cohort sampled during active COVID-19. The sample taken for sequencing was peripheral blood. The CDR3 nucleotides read TGTGCCAGCAGTTACGGCCTAGGGGGCGAGGAGGATGGCTACACCTTC. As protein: CASSYGLGGEEDGYTF.